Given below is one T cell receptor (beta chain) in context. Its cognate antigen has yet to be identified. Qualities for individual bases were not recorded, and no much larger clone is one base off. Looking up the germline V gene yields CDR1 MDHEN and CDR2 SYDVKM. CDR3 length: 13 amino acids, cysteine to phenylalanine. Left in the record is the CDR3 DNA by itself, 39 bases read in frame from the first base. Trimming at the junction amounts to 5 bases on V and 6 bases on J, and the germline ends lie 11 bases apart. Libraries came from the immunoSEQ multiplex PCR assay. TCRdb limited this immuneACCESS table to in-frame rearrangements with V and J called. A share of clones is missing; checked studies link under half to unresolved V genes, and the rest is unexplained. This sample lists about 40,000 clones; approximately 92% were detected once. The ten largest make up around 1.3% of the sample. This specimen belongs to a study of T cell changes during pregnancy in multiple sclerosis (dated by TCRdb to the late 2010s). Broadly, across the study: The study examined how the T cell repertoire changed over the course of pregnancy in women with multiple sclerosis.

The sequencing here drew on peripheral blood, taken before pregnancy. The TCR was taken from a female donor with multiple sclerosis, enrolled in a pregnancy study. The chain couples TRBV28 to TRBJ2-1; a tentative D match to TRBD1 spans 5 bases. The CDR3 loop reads CASSPTVPNEQFF. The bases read TGTGCCAGCAGTCCGACAGTCCCCAATGAGCAGTTCTTC.